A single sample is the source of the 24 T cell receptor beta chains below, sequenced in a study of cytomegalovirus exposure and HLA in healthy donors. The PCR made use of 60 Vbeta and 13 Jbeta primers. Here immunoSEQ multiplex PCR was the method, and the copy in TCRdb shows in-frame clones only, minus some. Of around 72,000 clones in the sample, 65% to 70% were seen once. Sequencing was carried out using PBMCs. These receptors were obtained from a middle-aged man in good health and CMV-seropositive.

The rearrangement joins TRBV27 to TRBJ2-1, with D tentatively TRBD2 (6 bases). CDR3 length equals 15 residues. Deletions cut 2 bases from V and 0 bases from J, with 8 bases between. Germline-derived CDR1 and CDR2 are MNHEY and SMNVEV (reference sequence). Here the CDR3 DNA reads TGTGCCAGCAGTTTAACCGGGAGCTCCTACAATGAGCAGTTCTTC. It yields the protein CASSLTGSSYNEQFF.

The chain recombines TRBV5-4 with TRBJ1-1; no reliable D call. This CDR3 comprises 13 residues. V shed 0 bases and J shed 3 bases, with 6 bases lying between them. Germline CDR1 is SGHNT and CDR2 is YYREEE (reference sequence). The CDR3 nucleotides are TGTGCCAGCAGCTTGGATCCCGACACTGAAGCTTTCTTT. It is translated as CASSLDPDTEAFF.

CDR3 nucleotide sequence: TGTGCCAGCAGCCGCGGGGGGGCCTTAGAGACCCAGTACTTC. Its translation: CASSRGGALETQYF. This rearrangement joins TRBV7-3 to TRBJ2-5; TRBD2 matches 9 bases. CDR3 length: 14 amino acids. J lost 4 bases, V lost 5 bases, and 5 bases had no gene match. Germline values: CDR1 SGHTA, CDR2 FQGTGA.

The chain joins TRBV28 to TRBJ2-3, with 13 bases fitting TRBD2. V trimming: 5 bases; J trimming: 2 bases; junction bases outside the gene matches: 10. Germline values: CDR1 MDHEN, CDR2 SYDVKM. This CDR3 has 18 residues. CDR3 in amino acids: CASSPLGLAGAFTDTQYF. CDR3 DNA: TGTGCCAGCAGTCCCCTAGGACTAGCGGGGGCCTTCACAGATACGCAGTATTTT.

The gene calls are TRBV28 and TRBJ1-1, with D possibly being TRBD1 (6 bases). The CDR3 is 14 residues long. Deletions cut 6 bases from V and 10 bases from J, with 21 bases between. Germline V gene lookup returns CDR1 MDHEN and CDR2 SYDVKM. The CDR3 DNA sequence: TGTGCCAGCAGACCGCGCTCCAGGGGCCGGGGAGCTTTCTTT. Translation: CASRPRSRGRGAFF.

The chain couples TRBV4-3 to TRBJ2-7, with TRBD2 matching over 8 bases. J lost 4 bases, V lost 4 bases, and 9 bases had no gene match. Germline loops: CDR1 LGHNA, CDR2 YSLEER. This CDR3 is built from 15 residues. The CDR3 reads CASSPSRGGQYEQYF. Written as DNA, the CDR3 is TGCGCCAGCAGCCCATCACGGGGGGGCCAGTACGAGCAGTACTTC.

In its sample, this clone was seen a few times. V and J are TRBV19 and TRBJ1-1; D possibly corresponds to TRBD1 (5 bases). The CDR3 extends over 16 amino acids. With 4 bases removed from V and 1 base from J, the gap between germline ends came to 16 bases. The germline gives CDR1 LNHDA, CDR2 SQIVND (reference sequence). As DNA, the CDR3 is TGTGCCAGTAGTAGCTCGGGGAGGGGATCGAACACTGAAGCTTTCTTT. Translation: CASSSSGRGSNTEAFF. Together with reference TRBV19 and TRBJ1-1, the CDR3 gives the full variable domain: DGGITQSPKYLFRKEGQNVTLSCEQNLNHDAMYWYRQDPGQGLRLIYYSQIVNDFQKGDIAEGYSVSREKKESFPLTVTSAQKNPTAFYLCASSSSGRGSNTEAFFGQGTRLTVV.

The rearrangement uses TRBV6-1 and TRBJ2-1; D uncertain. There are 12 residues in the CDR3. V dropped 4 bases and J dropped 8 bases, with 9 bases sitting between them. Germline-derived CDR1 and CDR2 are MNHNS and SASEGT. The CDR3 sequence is CASSGWQDEQFF. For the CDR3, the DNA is TGTGCCAGCAGTGGATGGCAGGATGAGCAGTTCTTC.

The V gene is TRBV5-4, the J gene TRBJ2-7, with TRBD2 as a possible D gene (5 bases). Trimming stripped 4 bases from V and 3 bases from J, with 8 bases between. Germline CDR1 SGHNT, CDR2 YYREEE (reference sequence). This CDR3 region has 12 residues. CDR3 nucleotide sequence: TGTGCCAGCAGCGTCCGGGACTACGAGCAGTACTTC. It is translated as CASSVRDYEQYF.

CDR3 sequence reads: CASSQDRGSYNEQFF. The CDR3 nucleotides are TGCGCCAGCAGCCAAGACAGGGGGTCCTACAATGAGCAGTTCTTC. V is TRBV4-3 and J is TRBJ2-1; TRBD1 aligns across 7 bases. Germline V CDR1 and CDR2: LGHNA, YSLEER. Trimming took 0 bases from V and 1 from J; bases not matched to a gene: 0. The CDR3 totals 15 residues.

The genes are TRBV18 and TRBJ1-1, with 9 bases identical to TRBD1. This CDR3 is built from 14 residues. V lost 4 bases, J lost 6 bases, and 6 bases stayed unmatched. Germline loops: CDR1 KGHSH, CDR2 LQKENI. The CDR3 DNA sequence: TGTGCCAGCTCACAGGGACAGGGCCACTCTGAAGCTTTCTTT. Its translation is CASSQGQGHSEAFF.

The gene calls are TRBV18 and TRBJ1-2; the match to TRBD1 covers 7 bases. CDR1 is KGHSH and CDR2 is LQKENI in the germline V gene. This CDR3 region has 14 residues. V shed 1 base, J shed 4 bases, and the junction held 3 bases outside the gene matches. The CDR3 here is CASSPRRDSYGYTF. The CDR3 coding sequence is TGTGCCAGCTCACCACGCCGGGACAGCTATGGCTACACCTTC.

The CDR3 loop is CASSYSPQGTEGYTF. The CDR3 coding sequence is TGTGCCAGCAGTTATTCTCCCCAGGGGACCGAGGGCTACACCTTC. The chain recombines TRBV6-5 with TRBJ1-2, with D perhaps matching TRBD1 (6 bases). The V end was cut by 3 bases, the J end by 8 bases, with 19 bases between. The CDR3 has 15 amino acids. Germline CDR1 MNHEY, CDR2 SVGAGI.

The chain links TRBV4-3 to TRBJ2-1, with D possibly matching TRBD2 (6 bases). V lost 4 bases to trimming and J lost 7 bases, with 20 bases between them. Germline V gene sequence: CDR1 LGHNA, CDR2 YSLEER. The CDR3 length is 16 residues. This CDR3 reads CASSPSDGRGVNEQFF. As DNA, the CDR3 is TGCGCCAGCAGCCCTTCGGACGGGCGGGGCGTGAATGAGCAGTTCTTC.

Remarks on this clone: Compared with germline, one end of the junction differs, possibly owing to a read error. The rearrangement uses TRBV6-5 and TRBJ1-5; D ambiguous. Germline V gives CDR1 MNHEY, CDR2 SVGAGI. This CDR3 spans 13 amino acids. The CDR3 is CASSYDRFQPQHF. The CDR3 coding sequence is TGTGCTAGCAGTTATGATCGGTTTCAGCCCCAGCATTTT.

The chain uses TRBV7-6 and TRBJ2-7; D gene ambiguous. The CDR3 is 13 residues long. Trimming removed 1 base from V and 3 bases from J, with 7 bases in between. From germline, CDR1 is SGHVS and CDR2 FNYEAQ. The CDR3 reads CASSLEISYEQYF. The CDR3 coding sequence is TGTGCCAGCAGCTTAGAGATCAGCTACGAGCAGTACTTC.

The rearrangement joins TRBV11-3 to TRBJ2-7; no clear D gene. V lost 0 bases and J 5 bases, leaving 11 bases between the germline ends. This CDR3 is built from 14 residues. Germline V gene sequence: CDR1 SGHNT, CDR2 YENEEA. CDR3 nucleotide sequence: TGTGCCAGCAGCTTAGACGGGTTTGTCGACGAGCAGTACTTC. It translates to CASSLDGFVDEQYF.

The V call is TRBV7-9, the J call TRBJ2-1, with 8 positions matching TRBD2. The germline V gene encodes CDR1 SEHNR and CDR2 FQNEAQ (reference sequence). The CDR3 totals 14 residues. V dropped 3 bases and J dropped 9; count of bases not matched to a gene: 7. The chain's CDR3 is CASSFGLAGPEQFF. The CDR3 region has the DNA TGTGCCAGCAGCTTCGGACTAGCAGGGCCTGAGCAGTTCTTC.

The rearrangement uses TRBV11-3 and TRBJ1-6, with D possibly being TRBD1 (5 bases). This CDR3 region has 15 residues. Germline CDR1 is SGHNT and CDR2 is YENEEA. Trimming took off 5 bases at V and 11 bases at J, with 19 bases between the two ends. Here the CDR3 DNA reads TGTGCCAGCAGCCTATCGGAGGGACGAACGACACCCCTCCACTTT. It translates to CASSLSEGRTTPLHF. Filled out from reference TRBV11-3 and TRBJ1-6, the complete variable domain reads EAGVVQSPRYKIIEKKQPVAFWCNPISGHNTLYWYLQNLGQGPELLIRYENEEAVDDSQLPKDRFSAERLKGVDSTLKIQPAELGDSAVYLCASSLSEGRTTPLHFGNGTRLTVT.

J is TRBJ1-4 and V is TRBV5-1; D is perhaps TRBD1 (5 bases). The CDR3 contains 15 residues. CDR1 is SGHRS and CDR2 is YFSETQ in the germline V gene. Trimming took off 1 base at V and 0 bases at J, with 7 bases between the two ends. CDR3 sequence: CASSLFRATNEKLFF. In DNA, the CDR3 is TGCGCCAGCAGCTTGTTCAGGGCAACTAATGAAAAACTGTTTTTT.

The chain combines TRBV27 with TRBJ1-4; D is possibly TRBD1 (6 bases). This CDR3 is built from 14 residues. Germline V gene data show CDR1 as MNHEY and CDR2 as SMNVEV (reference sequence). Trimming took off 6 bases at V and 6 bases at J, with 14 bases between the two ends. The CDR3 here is CASRNREFDEKLFF. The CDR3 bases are TGTGCCAGCAGAAACAGGGAGTTCGATGAAAAACTGTTTTTT.

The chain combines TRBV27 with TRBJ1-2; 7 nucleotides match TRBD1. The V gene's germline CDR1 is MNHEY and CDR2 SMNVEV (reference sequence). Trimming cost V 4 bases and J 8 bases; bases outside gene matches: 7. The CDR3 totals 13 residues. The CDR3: CASSSQGWMGYTF. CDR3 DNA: TGTGCCAGCAGTTCACAGGGGTGGATGGGCTACACCTTC.

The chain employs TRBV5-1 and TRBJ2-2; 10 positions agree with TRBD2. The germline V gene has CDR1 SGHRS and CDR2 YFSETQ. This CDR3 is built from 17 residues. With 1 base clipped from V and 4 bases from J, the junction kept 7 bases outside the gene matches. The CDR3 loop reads CASSLLVLAGSTGELFF. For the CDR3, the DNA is TGCGCCAGCAGCTTGTTAGTACTAGCGGGGAGCACCGGGGAGCTGTTTTTT.

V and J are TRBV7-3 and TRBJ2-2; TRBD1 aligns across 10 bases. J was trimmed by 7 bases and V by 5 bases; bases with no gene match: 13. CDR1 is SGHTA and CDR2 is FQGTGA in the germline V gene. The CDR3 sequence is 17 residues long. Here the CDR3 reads CASSKVPGQGRDGELFF. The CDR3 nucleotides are TGTGCCAGCAGCAAAGTGCCGGGACAGGGGAGGGACGGGGAGCTGTTTTTT.